This TCR beta chain was sequenced during a study of T cells in narcolepsy. Sequencing was performed with immunoSEQ multiplex PCR; in TCRdb, only in-frame clones are kept and a portion is missing. The profile covers some 13,000 clones, with 85% to 90% appearing a single time and approximately 1.7% taken by the ten largest. There are 15 residues in the CDR3. J gave up 7 bases and V 0 bases, and 6 bases lay outside the gene matches. Germline V gene lookup returns CDR1 SGDLS and CDR2 YYNGEE. V usage is TRBV9 and J usage is TRBJ1-4; 7 nucleotides line up with TRBD1. Source material: CD45RA- memory CD4+ T cells from PBMCs. This receptor was obtained from a human donor with narcolepsy. For the CDR3, the DNA is TGTGCCAGCAGCGTAGGTGACAGGGAAGGTGAAAAACTGTTTTTT. Residues: CASSVGDREGEKLFF.